The rows below give T cell receptor beta chains drawn from one sample of a study of blood T cell repertoires in COVID-19. Measured with immunoSEQ multiplex PCR; TCRdb has only the in-frame clones, and not every one. The sample lists 350,000 to 450,000 clones, around 84% occurring once. The sample was peripheral blood. Source of these receptors: a woman under 30 with acute or convalescent COVID-19. CDR3s include the opening cysteine and the closing phenylalanine or tryptophan. Fields, in order: V gene, D gene, clone size, J gene, CDR3 DNA, CDR3 protein. D genes are given only for firm matches. Size is omitted from some rows. Given values are once, few, many or a class for expanded clones.

v_gene: TRBV30
d_gene: TRBD1
abundance: few
j_gene: TRBJ2-7
CDR3nt: TGTGCCTGGAGTGGAGGGGGCCTTGACTACGAGCAGTACTTC
CDR3aa: CAWSGGGLDYEQYF

v_gene: TRBV9
d_gene: TRBD1
abundance: .
j_gene: TRBJ1-2
CDR3nt: TGTGCCAGCAGCTCCTACAGGGGCGGCTACACCTTC
CDR3aa: CASSSYRGGYTF

v_gene: TRBV5-1
d_gene: .
abundance: .
j_gene: TRBJ1-2
CDR3nt: TGCGCCAGCAGCTTTACGGACAGCTTCTATGGCTACACCTTC
CDR3aa: CASSFTDSFYGYTF

v_gene: TRBV2
d_gene: .
abundance: .
j_gene: TRBJ2-7
CDR3nt: TGTGCCAGCTGCCGAACAGGGACCTCCTACGAGCAGTACTTC
CDR3aa: CASCRTGTSYEQYF

v_gene: TRBV28
d_gene: .
abundance: .
j_gene: TRBJ1-3
CDR3nt: TGTGCCAGCAGTCCTCGAAGGATTTCGGAGTCTGGAAACACCATATATTTT
CDR3aa: CASSPRRISESGNTIYF

v_gene: TRBV19
d_gene: TRBD1
abundance: .
j_gene: TRBJ1-5
CDR3nt: TGTGCCAGTAGTACCACAGGGGGTAGCGACAATCAGCCCCAGCATTTT
CDR3aa: CASSTTGGSDNQPQHF

v_gene: TRBV7-9
d_gene: .
abundance: few
j_gene: TRBJ2-7
CDR3nt: TGTGCCAGCAGCTTGGGAGGAAACTCCTACGAGCAGTACTTC
CDR3aa: CASSLGGNSYEQYF

v_gene: TRBV28
d_gene: TRBD1
abundance: few
j_gene: TRBJ2-1
CDR3nt: TGTGCCAGCAGTCCCAGCGCCCGGACAGGGGGGTATAAGCAGTTCTTC
CDR3aa: CASSPSARTGGYKQFF

v_gene: TRBV7-9
d_gene: .
abundance: once
j_gene: TRBJ1-2
CDR3nt: TGTGCCAGCAGCTCGGGACTCAACCAAGTTGGGTCCTTC
CDR3aa: CASSSGLNQVGSF

v_gene: TRBV5-5
d_gene: .
abundance: .
j_gene: TRBJ2-7
CDR3nt: TGTGCCAGCAGCTTGTCAGACTACGAGCAGTACTTC
CDR3aa: CASSLSDYEQYF

v_gene: TRBV3-1/TRBV3-2
d_gene: .
abundance: .
j_gene: TRBJ1-2
CDR3nt: TGTGCCAGCAGCCAAAGGGGAACAACCGCCTATGGCTACACCTTC
CDR3aa: CASSQRGTTAYGYTF

v_gene: TRBV7-9
d_gene: TRBD1
abundance: .
j_gene: TRBJ2-5
CDR3nt: TGTGCCAGCAGCAAGGGGGCAGAGACCCAGTACTTC
CDR3aa: CASSKGAETQYF

v_gene: TRBV5-1
d_gene: .
abundance: .
j_gene: TRBJ2-7
CDR3nt: TGCGCCAGCAGCTTAACCGGCGAGCAGTACTTC
CDR3aa: CASSLTGEQYF

v_gene: TRBV19
d_gene: TRBD1
abundance: .
j_gene: TRBJ1-5
CDR3nt: TGTGCCAGTAGTACGGACAGACAGGGAAGCCCCCAGCATTTT
CDR3aa: CASSTDRQGSPQHF

v_gene: TRBV10-2
d_gene: .
abundance: .
j_gene: TRBJ1-5
CDR3nt: TGCGCCAGCAGTACAGGGATATTCAATCAGCCCCAGCATTTT
CDR3aa: CASSTGIFNQPQHF

v_gene: TRBV28
d_gene: TRBD1
abundance: .
j_gene: TRBJ1-6
CDR3nt: TGTGCCAGCAGCCCTACAGGGGGCTTGGGTTCACCCCTCCACTTT
CDR3aa: CASSPTGGLGSPLHF

v_gene: TRBV24-1
d_gene: .
abundance: .
j_gene: TRBJ2-3
CDR3nt: TGTGCCACCAGTGACGCCTTCCCGACGGGAGAGGGAGATACGCAGTATTTT
CDR3aa: CATSDAFPTGEGDTQYF

v_gene: TRBV6-2/TRBV6-3
d_gene: .
abundance: .
j_gene: TRBJ1-4
CDR3nt: TGTGCCAGCAGTCACCTCGGGATGGGAGAAAAACTGTTTTTT
CDR3aa: CASSHLGMGEKLFF

v_gene: TRBV27
d_gene: .
abundance: .
j_gene: TRBJ2-1
CDR3nt: TGTGCCAGCAGCCTAACACCCAGGAATGAGCAGTTCTTC
CDR3aa: CASSLTPRNEQFF

v_gene: TRBV7-8
d_gene: TRBD2
abundance: .
j_gene: TRBJ2-1
CDR3nt: TGTGCCAGCAGCCTCCTCAGCGGGAGGGCCATAAATGAGCAGTTCTTC
CDR3aa: CASSLLSGRAINEQFF

v_gene: TRBV20-1
d_gene: .
abundance: .
j_gene: TRBJ1-2
CDR3nt: TGCAGTGCTAGCAGGGACTATGGCTACACCTTC
CDR3aa: CSASRDYGYTF

v_gene: TRBV7-9
d_gene: .
abundance: .
j_gene: TRBJ1-4
CDR3nt: TGTGCCAGCAGCTTATTGGGGGACTCGAAACTGTTTTTT
CDR3aa: CASSLLGDSKLFF

v_gene: TRBV21-1
d_gene: .
abundance: .
j_gene: TRBJ2-7
CDR3nt: TGTGCCAGCAGCAACGCGGACTGTTCTTACGAGCAGTACTTC
CDR3aa: CASSNADCSYEQYF

v_gene: TRBV5-1
d_gene: .
abundance: .
j_gene: TRBJ2-3
CDR3nt: TGCGCCAGCAGCTTCCAGGGATTGGAAGATACGCAGTATTTT
CDR3aa: CASSFQGLEDTQYF

v_gene: TRBV20-1
d_gene: TRBD1
abundance: .
j_gene: TRBJ1-2
CDR3nt: TGCAGTGCCAGGGGGGATCATGGCTACACCTTC
CDR3aa: CSARGDHGYTF

v_gene: TRBV30
d_gene: TRBD1
abundance: .
j_gene: TRBJ1-1
CDR3nt: TGTGCCTGGAGTGTCGGGACAGGGGGCGAAGCTTTCTTT
CDR3aa: CAWSVGTGGEAFF

v_gene: TRBV5-4
d_gene: .
abundance: once
j_gene: TRBJ1-2
CDR3nt: TGTGCCAGCAGCTTGGAAGCAGGCGTATATGGCTACACCTTC
CDR3aa: CASSLEAGVYGYTF

v_gene: TRBV4-2
d_gene: .
abundance: .
j_gene: TRBJ2-3
CDR3nt: TGTGCCAGCAGCCAAAAGAGGGATACGCAGTATTTT
CDR3aa: CASSQKRDTQYF

v_gene: TRBV19
d_gene: TRBD2
abundance: once
j_gene: TRBJ2-3
CDR3nt: TGTGCCAGTAGTATCAGGCTAGCGGGACCTAGCACAGATACGCAGTATTTT
CDR3aa: CASSIRLAGPSTDTQYF

v_gene: TRBV9
d_gene: TRBD1
abundance: .
j_gene: TRBJ1-1
CDR3nt: TGTGCCAGCAGCTCCAGGACAGGAGAGACCACTGAAGCTTTCTTT
CDR3aa: CASSSRTGETTEAFF

v_gene: TRBV5-1
d_gene: .
abundance: .
j_gene: TRBJ1-2
CDR3nt: TGCGCCAGCAGCTTGGACTTGCTCTATGGCTACACCTTC
CDR3aa: CASSLDLLYGYTF

v_gene: TRBV7-3
d_gene: TRBD1
abundance: many
j_gene: TRBJ2-1
CDR3nt: TGTGCCAGCAGCCTCGGACAGGGATACTACAATGAGCAGTTCTTC
CDR3aa: CASSLGQGYYNEQFF

v_gene: TRBV6-5
d_gene: .
abundance: .
j_gene: TRBJ2-5
CDR3nt: TGTGCCAGCAGTTACTCGGACAACCAAGAGACCCAGTACTTC
CDR3aa: CASSYSDNQETQYF

v_gene: TRBV5-1
d_gene: TRBD1
abundance: .
j_gene: TRBJ2-7
CDR3nt: TGCGCCAGCAGCTTGCAGGGGGCCTCCTACGAGCAGTACTTC
CDR3aa: CASSLQGASYEQYF

v_gene: TRBV21-1
d_gene: .
abundance: .
j_gene: TRBJ2-7
CDR3nt: TGTGCCAGCAGCAAAAAAGGGGGCAAGGGGGCCTACGAGCAGTACTTC
CDR3aa: CASSKKGGKGAYEQYF

v_gene: TRBV7-3
d_gene: TRBD1
abundance: few
j_gene: TRBJ2-2
CDR3nt: TGTGCCAGCAGCTTAAACAGGGGCACCGGGGAGCTGTTTTTT
CDR3aa: CASSLNRGTGELFF

v_gene: TRBV11-2
d_gene: .
abundance: .
j_gene: TRBJ1-1
CDR3nt: TGTGCCAGCAGCCGAATATGGCAGTTGAACACTGAAGCTTTCTTT
CDR3aa: CASSRIWQLNTEAFF

v_gene: TRBV5-1
d_gene: .
abundance: .
j_gene: TRBJ2-1
CDR3nt: TGCGCCAGCAGCTTGGACTTAATTAGCGGAGCCTCCTACAATGAGCAGTTCTTC
CDR3aa: CASSLDLISGASYNEQFF

v_gene: TRBV7-3
d_gene: .
abundance: .
j_gene: TRBJ1-3
CDR3nt: TGTGCCAGCAGCTTCACCCCGGGACAAGGAAACACCATATATTTT
CDR3aa: CASSFTPGQGNTIYF

v_gene: TRBV2
d_gene: .
abundance: .
j_gene: TRBJ2-2
CDR3nt: TGTGCCAGCAGCCCTAGGAACACCGGGGAGCTGTTTTTT
CDR3aa: CASSPRNTGELFF

v_gene: TRBV10-3
d_gene: .
abundance: .
j_gene: TRBJ1-1
CDR3nt: TGTGCCATCAGTGAGGTCAGAAGCGACCTTACAGCTTTCTTT
CDR3aa: CAISEVRSDLTAFF

v_gene: TRBV10-3
d_gene: .
abundance: many
j_gene: TRBJ2-7
CDR3nt: TGTGCCATCAGTGAGTCGGAGGGAACCCACGAGCAGTACTTC
CDR3aa: CAISESEGTHEQYF

v_gene: TRBV30
d_gene: .
abundance: .
j_gene: TRBJ1-1
CDR3nt: TGTGCCTGGATGAACAGTTTGAACACTGAAGCTTTCTTT
CDR3aa: CAWMNSLNTEAFF